This passage covers 30 T cell receptor beta chains from one sample sequenced in a study of shared clonotypes between healthy human individuals (TCRdb year 2020). Libraries were made using the immunoSEQ multiplex PCR assay. TCRdb holds this immuneACCESS table with in-frame rearrangements only. Some clones are missing; in checked studies, unresolved V genes explain under half, and the rest has no known cause. Recorded for this sample are approximately 1,000,000 clones; approximately 77% of them occurred a single time. In total, the top ten clones hold about 0.89% of the sample. Sequencing was performed on memory CD4+ T cells from PBMCs. The cell subset or site tag for this specimen amounts to: CD45RA-negative fraction. The receptors shown here come from a man younger than 35 in good health. Some clones in this sample may be carry-over from other donors' samples.

The gene calls are TRBV6-5 and TRBJ2-3; TRBD1 is a possible D gene (5 bases). There are 13 residues in the CDR3. Trimming pared 5 bases from V and 4 bases from J, leaving 10 bases between. Germline CDR1 MNHEY, CDR2 SVGAGI. In nucleotides, the CDR3 is TGTGCCAGCAGTGCCAGGGTGCCAGATACGCAGTATTTT. It codes for CASSARVPDTQYF.

V usage is TRBV19 and J usage is TRBJ2-3; tentatively, D is TRBD1 or TRBD2 (5 bases each). The CDR3 covers 14 residues. Trimming cost V 1 base and J 8 bases, with 13 bases left between them. Germline V lookup: CDR1 LNHDA, CDR2 SQIVND (reference sequence). CDR3 DNA: TGTGCCAGTAGTATAGTTGTGGGGACGGGTACGCAGTATTTT. Its protein product is CASSIVVGTGTQYF.

The rearrangement links TRBV6-1 to TRBJ1-2, with TRBD1 matching 12 bases. Germline V gene sequence: CDR1 MNHNS, CDR2 SASEGT. Trimming cost V 6 bases and J 6 bases; bases outside gene matches: 2. CDR3 length: 13 residues. CDR3 sequence (DNA): TGTGCCAGCAGGGGGACAGGGGGCCATGGCTACACCTTC. Its translation is CASRGTGGHGYTF.

This chain connects TRBV27 to TRBJ2-3, with TRBD2 matching over 10 bases. The CDR3 runs 15 residues. Germline CDR1 MNHEY, CDR2 SMNVEV (reference sequence). The ends lost 4 bases at V and 5 bases at J; junction bases unmatched: 6. CDR3 coding DNA: TGTGCCAGCAGTTCTGACTGGACTAGCGGAGATACGCAGTATTTT. Encoded protein: CASSSDWTSGDTQYF.

The chain has TRBV19 and TRBJ2-7, with TRBD2 matching 7 bases. The V segment lost 5 bases and the J segment 2 bases; nucleotides outside the gene matches: 9. The germline V gene encodes CDR1 LNHDA and CDR2 SQIVND (reference sequence). The CDR3 runs 15 residues. The CDR3 spells CASSLSASGAYEQYF. The CDR3 DNA is TGTGCCAGTAGTCTGTCGGCTAGCGGAGCCTACGAGCAGTACTTC.

The V call is TRBV6-6, the J call TRBJ1-5; a possible D gene is TRBD1 (6 bases). With 5 bases removed from V and 2 bases from J, the gap between germline ends came to 10 bases. Germline V lookup: CDR1 MNHNY, CDR2 SVGAGI (reference sequence). CDR3 length: 14 amino acids. The CDR3 protein is CASSPQGGNQPQHF. The CDR3 bases are TGTGCCAGCAGTCCACAGGGAGGCAATCAGCCCCAGCATTTT.

The chain is built from TRBV6-1 and TRBJ1-1; 9 nucleotides align to TRBD1. The germline CDR1 and CDR2 sequences are MNHNS and SASEGT. V shed 4 bases and J 2 bases; nucleotides not matched to a gene: 5. This CDR3 has 15 residues. CDR3 sequence reads: CASSAQGAVNTEAFF. CDR3 bases: TGTGCCAGCAGTGCACAGGGGGCGGTAAACACTGAAGCTTTCTTT.

This clone is a singleton in its sample. V and J are TRBV4-2 and TRBJ2-3; 7 positions agree with TRBD2. The germline CDR1 and CDR2 sequences are LGHNA and YNFKEQ. J was trimmed by 1 base and V by 2 bases; bases with no gene match: 3. This CDR3 has 15 amino acids. The CDR3 loop is CASSQPGLGTDTQYF. The CDR3 nucleotides read TGTGCCAGCAGCCAACCCGGACTAGGCACAGATACGCAGTATTTT.

The genes are TRBV5-4 and TRBJ2-2; no firm D call. Looked up from germline, CDR1 is SGHNT and CDR2 is YYREEE (reference sequence). The V end lost 0 bases, the J end lost 10 bases, and 7 bases lay between the germline ends. The length of the CDR3 is 12 residues. The CDR3 sequence is CASSLAEQELFF. The CDR3, as DNA: TGTGCCAGCAGCTTGGCGGAGCAGGAGCTGTTTTTT. Full variable domain (outside the CDR3, taken from reference TRBV5-4 and TRBJ2-2): ETGVTQSPTHLIKTRGQQVTLRCSSQSGHNTVSWYQQALGQGPQFIFQYYREEENGRGNFPPRFSGLQFPNYSSELNVNALELDDSALYLCASSLAEQELFFGEGSRLTVL.

The J gene is TRBJ2-2, the V gene TRBV5-1; D unresolved. The CDR3 runs 13 residues. Germline CDR1 is SGHRS and CDR2 is YFSETQ. V was clipped by 3 bases and J by 6 bases, with 9 bases between them. CDR3 sequence (DNA): TGCGCCAGCAGCTCACAACGGCCCGGGGAGCTGTTTTTT. Translating gives CASSSQRPGELFF.

The rearrangement links TRBV9 to TRBJ1-1; 8 positions agree with TRBD1. The V segment lost 4 bases and the J segment 1 base; nucleotides outside the gene matches: 9. This CDR3 region has 16 residues. Germline lookup yields CDR1 SGDLS and CDR2 YYNGEE. In DNA, the CDR3 is TGTGCCAGCAGCCCCCACAGGGGGGGGGCGAACACTGAAGCTTTCTTT. Amino acid sequence: CASSPHRGGANTEAFF. The entire variable domain, with the rest obtained from reference TRBV9 and TRBJ1-1, is as follows: DSGVTQTPKHLITATGQRVTLRCSPRSGDLSVYWYQQSLDQGLQFLIQYYNGEERAKGNILERFSAQQFPDLHSELNLSSLELGDSALYFCASSPHRGGANTEAFFGQGTRLTVV.

This sequence joins TRBV19 and TRBJ1-4; D is ambiguous. The V gene's germline CDR1 is LNHDA and CDR2 SQIVND (reference sequence). The ends were cut back, 6 bases at V and 2 bases at J, with 16 bases in the middle. The CDR3 extends over 16 amino acids. The CDR3 loop is CASSRGRETTNEKLFF. DNA of the CDR3: TGTGCCAGTAGCCGAGGGAGGGAGACGACTAATGAAAAACTGTTTTTT.

The chain employs TRBV29-1 and TRBJ2-1; D is possibly TRBD2 (5 bases). This CDR3 is built from 13 residues. CDR1 and CDR2 (germline): SQVTM, ANQGSEA. V lost 5 bases and J 12 bases, leaving 20 bases between the germline ends. The CDR3 spells CSVSGVFNGGQFF. The CDR3 DNA sequence: TGCAGCGTTTCTGGGGTTTTTAACGGAGGGCAGTTCTTC.

CDR3 in DNA: TGTGCCAGCAGCGCCGGGCCGAACTCCTACGAGCAGTACTTC. Its protein is CASSAGPNSYEQYF. The rearrangement uses TRBV9 and TRBJ2-7, with D unclear. The CDR3 has 14 residues. Germline loops: CDR1 SGDLS, CDR2 YYNGEE. The V gene lost 3 bases and the J gene lost 0 bases, with 10 bases spanning the gap.

V is TRBV30 and J is TRBJ1-2, with D perhaps TRBD1 (6 bases). Germline V lookup: CDR1 GTSNPN, CDR2 SVGIG (reference sequence). This CDR3 is built from 12 residues. Deletions cut 2 bases from V and 4 bases from J, with 8 bases between. This chain's CDR3 is CAWSQGTYGYTF. CDR3 nucleotides: TGTGCCTGGAGTCAGGGGACCTATGGCTACACCTTC.

This chain uses TRBV7-2 with TRBJ2-2, with D possibly TRBD2 on 6 matching bases. CDR3 length: 16 amino acids. Per germline, CDR1 SGHTA and CDR2 FQGNSA. V was shortened by 2 bases and J by 1 base, with 11 bases between the two germline ends. In nucleotides, the CDR3 is TGTGCCAGCAGCTTATCGGCCGGGGGGAACACCGGGGAGCTGTTTTTT. It codes for CASSLSAGGNTGELFF.

The rearrangement links TRBV11-2 to TRBJ2-3; D perhaps matches TRBD1 (6 bases). The V gene's germline CDR1 is SGHAT and CDR2 FQNNGV. V shed 2 bases and J shed 6 bases, with 15 bases lying between them. The CDR3 consists of 15 residues. The CDR3 loop is CASSLSARGWDTQYF. CDR3 coding DNA: TGTGCCAGCAGCTTAAGTGCCAGGGGTTGGGATACGCAGTATTTT. Together with reference TRBV11-2 and TRBJ2-3, the CDR3 gives the full variable domain: EAGVAQSPRYKIIEKRQSVAFWCNPISGHATLYWYQQILGQGPKLLIQFQNNGVVDDSQLPKDRFSAERLKGVDSTLKIQPAKLEDSAVYLCASSLSARGWDTQYFGPGTRLTVL.

The chain combines TRBV5-1 with TRBJ1-1; 7 nucleotides match TRBD1. V gave up 0 bases and J gave up 2 bases; unmatched junction bases: 7. This CDR3 is 16 amino acids long. The germline V gene has CDR1 SGHRS and CDR2 YFSETQ. The CDR3 DNA sequence: TGCGCCAGCAGCTTGGAACCTACAGGGGCCAACACTGAAGCTTTCTTT. This translates into CASSLEPTGANTEAFF.

The chain links TRBV7-2 to TRBJ2-5, with D possibly matching TRBD2 (6 bases). The CDR3 contains 15 residues. Germline assignment: CDR1 SGHTA and CDR2 FQGNSA. V lost 3 bases, J lost 4 bases, and 15 bases lay in between. CDR3 sequence (DNA): TGTGCCAGCAGCTTTGGCGGGGCTCTGCGAGAGACCCAGTACTTC. Its protein is CASSFGGALRETQYF.

The chain carries TRBV28 and TRBJ2-5; TRBD1 might be the D (6 bases). V shed 3 bases and J shed 3 bases, with 11 bases lying between them. Germline V gene data show CDR1 as MDHEN and CDR2 as SYDVKM. The CDR3 runs to 14 residues. CDR3 protein: CASSFQGIKETQYF. CDR3 DNA: TGTGCCAGCAGTTTCCAGGGGATAAAAGAGACCCAGTACTTC.

V and J are TRBV28 and TRBJ1-4; 7 positions agree with TRBD1. This CDR3 has 15 residues. The junction had 9 bases not matched to a gene; V was cut back by 3 bases and J by 8 bases. The germline CDR1 and CDR2 sequences are MDHEN and SYDVKM. In nucleotides, the CDR3 is TGTGCCAGCAGTTTGGGAGGGGGCGCGAAAGAAAAACTGTTTTTT. This gives the protein CASSLGGGAKEKLFF. The full variable domain, its missing parts supplied by reference TRBV28 and TRBJ1-4, is DVKVTQSSRYLVKRTGEKVFLECVQDMDHENMFWYRQDPGLGLRLIYFSYDVKMKEKGDIPEGYSVSREKKERFSLILESASTNQTSMYLCASSLGGGAKEKLFFGSGTQLSVL.

V and J are TRBV7-9 and TRBJ2-3, with 9 nucleotides matching TRBD2. There are 17 residues in the CDR3. V trimming: 6 bases; J trimming: 4 bases; junction bases outside the gene matches: 14. Germline-derived CDR1 and CDR2 are SEHNR and FQNEAQ (reference sequence). The CDR3 region is CASSSSGTSRGPDTQYF. For the CDR3, the DNA is TGTGCCAGCAGTTCCTCCGGGACTAGCCGAGGCCCAGATACGCAGTATTTT.

The rearrangement joins TRBV5-1 to TRBJ1-1; D might be TRBD1 (5 bases). This CDR3 is built from 15 residues. V lost 0 bases, J lost 4 bases, and 13 bases lay in between. Germline V gene data show CDR1 as SGHRS and CDR2 as YFSETQ. The CDR3 DNA sequence: TGCGCCAGCAGCTTGGATCCAGGGTTAGTCACTGAAGCTTTCTTT. It encodes CASSLDPGLVTEAFF. Full variable domain (remainder filled in from reference TRBV5-1 and TRBJ1-1): KAGVTQTPRYLIKTRGQQVTLSCSPISGHRSVSWYQQTPGQGLQFLFEYFSETQRNKGNFPGRFSGRQFSNSRSEMNVSTLELGDSALYLCASSLDPGLVTEAFFGQGTRLTVV.

The V gene is TRBV11-3, the J gene TRBJ2-1, with TRBD2 matching 9 bases. The CDR3 consists of 16 residues. Germline V gene data show CDR1 as SGHNT and CDR2 as YENEEA. The V and J ends lost 1 base and 6 bases, in that order; junction bases with no gene match: 7. The CDR3 here is CASSLVGLAGLNEQFF. In DNA form, the CDR3 reads TGTGCCAGCAGCTTAGTAGGTCTAGCGGGACTCAATGAGCAGTTCTTC.

The chain carries TRBV28 and TRBJ1-2; a possible D gene is TRBD1 (6 bases). Germline CDR1 reads MDHEN; CDR2 reads SYDVKM. The CDR3 spans 15 residues. The germline V and J ends were trimmed by 7 bases and 4 bases, with 19 bases remaining between them. CDR3 nucleotides: TGTGCCAGCACGAGAGCAGGGGCACGCGGCTATGGCTACACCTTC. The encoded protein is CASTRAGARGYGYTF.

The chain uses TRBV30 and TRBJ1-5, with TRBD1 matching over 8 bases. V trimming: 2 bases; J trimming: 2 bases; junction bases outside the gene matches: 2. This CDR3 comprises 14 residues. Germline V gives CDR1 GTSNPN, CDR2 SVGIG (reference sequence). The chain's CDR3 is CAWSKQGGNQPQHF. CDR3 sequence (DNA): TGTGCCTGGAGTAAACAGGGGGGCAATCAGCCCCAGCATTTT.

The rearrangement uses TRBV28 and TRBJ1-2, with D maybe TRBD1 (6 bases). Germline V gene sequence: CDR1 MDHEN, CDR2 SYDVKM. The ends were cut back, 2 bases at V and 4 bases at J, with 8 bases in the middle. This CDR3 spans 13 amino acids. The CDR3 coding sequence is TGTGCCAGCAGTTTAAAGGGGGGCTATGGCTACACCTTC. Its translation is CASSLKGGYGYTF.

The rearrangement uses TRBV5-8 and TRBJ2-7; D perhaps matches TRBD2 (6 bases). Germline values: CDR1 SGHTS, CDR2 YDEGEE. The length of the CDR3 is 16 residues. Trimming took off 4 bases at V and 0 bases at J, with 17 bases between the two ends. CDR3 DNA sequence: TGTGCCAGCAGCCCCAGGACTACTTTCCCCTCCTACGAGCAGTACTTC. This gives the protein CASSPRTTFPSYEQYF.

Concerning this clone itself: This likely traces to a read error, being one base from a far larger clone. Other DNA sequences of this sample code for an identical CDR3. This chain uses TRBV5-1 with TRBJ2-1, with D uncertain. V was pared by 0 bases and J by 9 bases, with 4 bases between. The CDR3 sequence is 11 residues long. Germline-derived CDR1 and CDR2 are SGHRS and YFSETQ. CDR3 in DNA: TGCGCCAGCAGCTTGGAGAGTGAGCAGTTCTTC. This translates into CASSLESEQFF.

The chain recombines TRBV25-1 with TRBJ2-1; TRBD2 matches 9 bases. The CDR3 has 16 amino acids. The germline CDR1 and CDR2 sequences are MGHDK and SYGVNS. Unmatched junction bases numbered 6, after V lost 3 bases and J lost 3 bases. CDR3 sequence: CASSDASGDVYNEQFF. The CDR3 DNA sequence: TGTGCCAGCAGTGATGCTAGCGGGGATGTCTACAATGAGCAGTTCTTC.